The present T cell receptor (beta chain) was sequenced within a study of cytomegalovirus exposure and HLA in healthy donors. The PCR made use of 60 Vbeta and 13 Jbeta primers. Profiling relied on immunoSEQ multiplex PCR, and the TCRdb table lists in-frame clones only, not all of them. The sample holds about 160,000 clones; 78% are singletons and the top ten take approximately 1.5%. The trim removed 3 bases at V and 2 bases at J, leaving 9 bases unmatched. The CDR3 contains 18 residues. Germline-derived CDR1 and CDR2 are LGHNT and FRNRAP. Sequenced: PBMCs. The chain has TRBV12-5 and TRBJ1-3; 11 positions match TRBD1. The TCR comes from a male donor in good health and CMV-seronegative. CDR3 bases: TGTGCTAGTGGTTTTTCGTCCCCGGGACAGGGGGCTGGAAACACCATATATTTT. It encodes CASGFSSPGQGAGNTIYF. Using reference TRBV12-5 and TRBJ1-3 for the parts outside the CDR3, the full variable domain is DARVTQTPRHKVTEMGQEVTMRCQPILGHNTVFWYRQTMMQGLELLAYFRNRAPLDDSGMPKDRFSAEMPDATLATLKIQPSEPRDSAVYFCASGFSSPGQGAGNTIYFGEGSWLTVV.